One sample yielded the 28 T cell receptor beta chains listed below, sequenced in a study of CD8+ T cells in alopecia areata. Isolated RNA was reverse transcribed into cDNA used as the sequencing template. Sequencing used immunoSEQ multiplex PCR; TCRdb keeps in-frame clones, though not all of them. The table includes about 200,000 clones, under 40% detected once. The treatment was: oral pan-JAK inhibitor, 5-10 mg twice daily. The material sequenced was CD4+ T cells sorted from blood, taken at roughly week 30, from a patient treated with tofacitinib. The receptor set was obtained from a human donor with alopecia areata.

A few counts support this clone. This chain joins TRBV5-6 and TRBJ2-1; tentatively, D is TRBD1 or TRBD2 (6 bases each). Trimming pared 2 bases from V and 4 bases from J, leaving 13 bases between. The CDR3 contains 15 residues. Germline CDR1 is SGHDT and CDR2 is YYEEEE. CDR3 region: CASSFSGGVYNEQFF. CDR3 coding DNA: TGTGCCAGCAGCTTCTCCGGGGGCGTATACAATGAGCAGTTCTTC.

Here the CDR3 DNA reads TGTGCCAGCAGCTTACCCGGACAGGGGAACACTGAAGCTTTCTTT. It is translated as CASSLPGQGNTEAFF. The rearrangement links TRBV7-8 to TRBJ1-1, with 8 bases that match TRBD1. V gave up 2 bases and J gave up 1 base; unmatched junction bases: 3. Germline values: CDR1 SGHVS, CDR2 FQNEAQ. The CDR3 runs 15 residues.

V is TRBV2 and J is TRBJ1-5; D ambiguous. Germline loops: CDR1 SNHLY, CDR2 FYNNEI. This CDR3 region has 14 residues. V gave up 3 bases and J gave up 6 bases, with 12 bases separating them. The CDR3 sequence: CASSDAGPSQPQHF. As DNA, the CDR3 is TGTGCCAGCAGTGATGCCGGGCCTAGTCAGCCCCAGCATTTT.

V is TRBV5-1 and J is TRBJ2-3; tentatively, D is TRBD1 (6 bases). In germline, CDR1 is SGHRS, CDR2 YFSETQ. The V gene lost 0 bases and the J gene lost 2 bases, with 13 bases spanning the gap. This CDR3 spans 16 amino acids. The CDR3 DNA follows: TGCGCCAGCAGCTTGGACCAACAGGGCTCCACAGATACGCAGTATTTT. It codes for CASSLDQQGSTDTQYF.

This clone was detected only a few times. Different DNA sequences within this sample yield the same CDR3. The genes are TRBV4-1 and TRBJ1-2; the D is unclear. V was clipped by 1 base and J by 5 bases, with 5 bases between them. Germline assignment: CDR1 MGHRA and CDR2 YSYEKL. The CDR3 loop spans 12 amino acids. CDR3 sequence reads: CASSQAGYGYTF. The CDR3, as DNA: TGCGCCAGCAGCCAAGCAGGATATGGCTACACCTTC.

The V gene is TRBV9, the J gene TRBJ2-5; D is unresolved. The end of the DNA fits TRBJ2-7 better, so the J call may be wrong. The length of the CDR3 is 13 residues. CDR1 is SGDLS, CDR2 YYNGEE, per germline. The CDR3 region is CASSVVAGYEQYF. In DNA, the CDR3 is TGTGCCAGCAGCGTAGTGGCAGGCTACGAGCAGTACTTC.

V usage is TRBV7-3 and J usage is TRBJ2-2; 14 bases are shared with TRBD2. V was clipped by 7 bases and J by 3 bases; unmatched bases: 4. Germline values: CDR1 SGHTA, CDR2 FQGTGA. The CDR3 spans 16 residues. The CDR3 loop reads CASKRLAGGDTGELFF. The CDR3 DNA reads TGTGCCAGCAAAAGACTAGCGGGAGGGGACACCGGGGAGCTGTTTTTT.

The chain has TRBV29-1 and TRBJ2-2; a weak D match, TRBD1 (5 bases). Trimming left V 0 bases short and J 3 bases short, with 14 bases between. The CDR3 has 16 amino acids. CDR1 SQVTM and CDR2 ANQGSEA come from the germline V gene. The CDR3 nucleotides are TGCAGCGTTGAAGACTCAGGGATGTTGGACACCGGGGAGCTGTTTTTT. This translates into CSVEDSGMLDTGELFF.

This rearrangement joins TRBV29-1 to TRBJ2-7; D unclear. V was shortened by 2 bases and J by 2 bases, with 19 bases between the two germline ends. The CDR3 consists of 16 residues. Germline CDR1 reads SQVTM; CDR2 reads ANQGSEA. The CDR3 DNA sequence: TGCAGCGTTGAATCAAATAACGGTTACCCCACCTACGAGCAGTACTTC. It encodes CSVESNNGYPTYEQYF.

This clone was seen only a few times. The chain uses TRBV19 and TRBJ1-4, with 7 positions matching TRBD1. V lost 3 bases to trimming and J lost 10 bases; unmatched junction nucleotides: 5. This CDR3 contains 13 residues. CDR1 is LNHDA and CDR2 is SQIVND in the germline V gene (reference sequence). The CDR3 DNA follows: TGTGCCAGTAGTATTGGACAGGTCGGAAAACTGTTTTTT. It translates to CASSIGQVGKLFF.

The chain carries TRBV6-5 and TRBJ1-1; D unclear. Trimming cost V 2 bases and J 8 bases, with 18 bases left between them. The CDR3 length is 15 residues. From germline, CDR1 is MNHEY and CDR2 SVGAGI. Written as DNA, the CDR3 is TGTGCCAGCAGTTACGGAGCCTTCACCGCGGGGGAAGCTTTCTTT. Translated: CASSYGAFTAGEAFF.

The chain employs TRBV5-1 and TRBJ2-5, with 8 bases fitting TRBD1. The germline V gene encodes CDR1 SGHRS and CDR2 YFSETQ. Trimming took 5 bases from V and 5 from J; bases not matched to a gene: 14. There are 16 residues in the CDR3. The CDR3 reads CASSFGGNRGTETQYF. DNA for the CDR3: TGCGCCAGCAGTTTCGGCGGCAACAGGGGGACGGAGACCCAGTACTTC.

There are a few counts of this clone. This chain links TRBV7-9 with TRBJ1-2, with unresolved D. Trimming took off 2 bases at V and 6 bases at J, with 13 bases between the two ends. This CDR3 has 14 residues. Per the germline V gene, CDR1 is SEHNR and CDR2 is FQNEAQ (reference sequence). CDR3 DNA sequence: TGTGCCAGCAGCTTAAACAGCCAAACCCATGGCTACACCTTC. Translating it yields CASSLNSQTHGYTF.

CDR3 sequence reads: CASSMGQLYNEQFF. The CDR3 DNA reads as TGTGCCAGCAGTATGGGACAGCTATACAATGAGCAGTTCTTC. The chain employs TRBV27 and TRBJ2-1, with 7 bases identical to TRBD1. Germline CDR1 reads MNHEY; CDR2 reads SMNVEV (reference sequence). This CDR3 comprises 14 residues. V trimming: 5 bases; J trimming: 4 bases; junction bases outside the gene matches: 5.

This clone has more than one count but fewer than ten. The chain uses TRBV30 and TRBJ1-5; 7 bases map to TRBD1. V was pared by 0 bases and J by 1 base, with 6 bases of the junction left unmatched. The CDR3 loop spans 16 amino acids. CDR1 and CDR2 from the germline V gene are GTSNPN and SVGIG (reference sequence). The CDR3 bases are TGTGCCTGGAGTGTACGGGCCAGGGGGAGCAATCAGCCCCAGCATTTT. It is translated as CAWSVRARGSNQPQHF. Full variable domain (missing parts from reference TRBV30 and TRBJ1-5): SQTIHQWPATLVQPVGSPLSLECTVEGTSNPNLYWYRQAAGRGLQLLFYSVGIGQISSEVPQNLSASRPQDRQFILSSKKLLLSDSGFYLCAWSVRARGSNQPQHFGDGTRLSIL.

This chain joins TRBV10-3 and TRBJ2-1; TRBD1 is a possible D gene (6 bases). The CDR3 runs to 14 residues. Germline V CDR1 and CDR2: ENHRY, SYGVKD. V was clipped by 4 bases and J by 4 bases, with 11 bases between them. Here the CDR3 DNA reads TGTGCCATCAGTGGGGACACTACTTACAATGAGCAGTTCTTC. Its translation is CAISGDTTYNEQFF.

This rearrangement joins TRBV7-8 to TRBJ2-1; D uncertain. Germline values: CDR1 SGHVS, CDR2 FQNEAQ. Trimming cost V 1 base and J 7 bases, with 2 bases left between them. The CDR3 has 11 amino acids. CDR3 loop: CASSLENEQFF. In DNA form, the CDR3 reads TGTGCCAGCAGCTTAGAGAATGAGCAGTTCTTC. The whole variable domain, filled in from reference TRBV7-8 and TRBJ2-1, reads GAGVSQSPRYKVAKRGQDVALRCDPISGHVSLFWYQQALGQGPEFLTYFQNEAQLDKSGLPSDRFFAERPEGSVSTLKIQRTQQEDSAVYLCASSLENEQFFGPGTRLTVL.

The chain recombines TRBV14 with TRBJ2-1; perhaps TRBD2 as D (6 bases). The CDR3 length is 13 residues. Deletions cut 1 base from V and 12 bases from J, with 13 bases between. Germline assignment: CDR1 SGHDN and CDR2 FVKESK. CDR3 coding DNA: TGTGCCAGCAGCCAAGCAGTGGGAGGTGTGCAGTTCTTC. Protein: CASSQAVGGVQFF.

By frequency in the sample, this clone is medium-sized. This chain uses TRBV7-9 with TRBJ2-3; 8 positions match TRBD2. The CDR3 spans 14 residues. With V trimmed by 2 bases and J by 6 bases, 4 bases remained unmatched. The germline CDR1 and CDR2 sequences are SEHNR and FQNEAQ (reference sequence). The chain's CDR3 is CASSLTGGFDTQYF. The CDR3 DNA follows: TGTGCCAGCAGCTTAACGGGAGGGTTCGATACGCAGTATTTT. Looking up the rest from reference TRBV7-9 and TRBJ2-3 gives the full variable domain: DTGVSQNPRHKITKRGQNVTFRCDPISEHNRLYWYRQTLGQGPEFLTYFQNEAQLEKSRLLSDRFSAERPKGSFSTLEIQRTEQGDSAMYLCASSLTGGFDTQYFGPGTRLTVL.

The chain combines TRBV6-1 with TRBJ2-1, with D maybe TRBD1 (5 bases). Trimming stripped 9 bases from V and 2 bases from J, with 11 bases between. CDR3 size: 13 residues. Germline CDR1 MNHNS, CDR2 SASEGT. CDR3 in DNA: TGTGCCAGTCAAGACAGCGCCTACAATGAGCAGTTCTTC. Protein: CASQDSAYNEQFF.

This clone has more than one count but fewer than ten. At the DNA level, this CDR3 is encoded by other sequences in the same sample as well. The chain recombines TRBV2 with TRBJ2-6; D remains ambiguous. Deletions cut 1 base from V and 2 bases from J, with 3 bases between. The V gene's germline CDR1 is SNHLY and CDR2 FYNNEI. The CDR3 runs 14 residues. In nucleotides, the CDR3 is TGTGCCAGCAGTGAAGGGGCTGGGGCCAACGTCCTGACTTTC. This sequence encodes CASSEGAGANVLTF.

CDR3 in DNA: TGTGCCAGCAGAGACAGGGGAGGGACAGATACGCAGTATTTT. Amino acids: CASRDRGGTDTQYF. The chain joins TRBV6-5 to TRBJ2-3, with a possible D match to TRBD1 (8 bases). Trimming removed 6 bases from V and 3 bases from J, with 13 bases in between. This CDR3 is 14 amino acids long. The germline CDR1 and CDR2 sequences are MNHEY and SVGAGI.

This clone was observed a few times. V and J are TRBV5-1 and TRBJ2-5, with 10 bases fitting TRBD2. In germline, CDR1 is SGHRS, CDR2 YFSETQ. V dropped 1 base and J dropped 1; count of bases not matched to a gene: 1. The CDR3 extends over 15 amino acids. This CDR3 is CASSLRTSGQETQYF. In nucleotides, the CDR3 is TGCGCCAGCAGCTTGAGGACTAGCGGCCAAGAGACCCAGTACTTC. Full variable domain (remainder filled in from reference TRBV5-1 and TRBJ2-5): KAGVTQTPRYLIKTRGQQVTLSCSPISGHRSVSWYQQTPGQGLQFLFEYFSETQRNKGNFPGRFSGRQFSNSRSEMNVSTLELGDSALYLCASSLRTSGQETQYFGPGTRLLVL.

V and J are TRBV30 and TRBJ2-7; TRBD1 is a possible D gene (7 bases). Trimming took off 4 bases at V and 4 bases at J, with 11 bases between the two ends. Germline CDR1 is GTSNPN and CDR2 is SVGIG (reference sequence). This CDR3 region has 12 residues. As DNA, the CDR3 is TGTGCCTGGACAGGGGGACTTTACGAGCAGTACTTC. Translation gives CAWTGGLYEQYF. Together with reference TRBV30 and TRBJ2-7, the CDR3 gives the full variable domain: SQTIHQWPATLVQPVGSPLSLECTVEGTSNPNLYWYRQAAGRGLQLLFYSVGIGQISSEVPQNLSASRPQDRQFILSSKKLLLSDSGFYLCAWTGGLYEQYFGPGTRLTVT.

This clone has a count of ten or more. This sequence joins TRBV4-1 and TRBJ1-3; D is uncertain. V was cut by 4 bases and J by 0 bases, with 13 bases left in between. The CDR3 totals 16 residues. Germline lookup yields CDR1 MGHRA and CDR2 YSYEKL. CDR3 residues: CASSRPGLHSGNTIYF. CDR3 sequence (DNA): TGCGCCAGCAGCCGTCCAGGTCTCCACTCTGGAAACACCATATATTTT.

This clone was counted once. J is TRBJ2-7 and V is TRBV11-2, with 7 bases aligning to TRBD1. The germline V gene encodes CDR1 SGHAT and CDR2 FQNNGV. Unmatched junction bases numbered 11, after V lost 0 bases and J lost 6 bases. The CDR3 extends over 16 amino acids. The chain's CDR3 is CASSLDVRQGFIEQYF. The CDR3 DNA is TGTGCCAGCAGCTTAGATGTCCGACAGGGCTTCATCGAGCAGTACTTC.

The gene calls are TRBV7-9 and TRBJ1-1; D is unclear. Trimming left V 5 bases short and J 9 bases short, with 19 bases between. CDR1 SEHNR and CDR2 FQNEAQ come from the germline V gene (reference sequence). There are 14 residues in the CDR3. The CDR3 region is CASSQVGLDGKAFF. DNA for the CDR3: TGTGCCAGCAGCCAGGTCGGACTGGACGGCAAAGCTTTCTTT.

The chain has TRBV30 and TRBJ1-3; D remains ambiguous. The CDR3 length is 14 residues. V was clipped by 1 base and J by 2 bases, with 9 bases between them. The germline V gene encodes CDR1 GTSNPN and CDR2 SVGIG (reference sequence). As DNA, the CDR3 is TGTGCCTGGAGTGCCGGGCTAACTGGAAACACCATATATTTT. It is translated as CAWSAGLTGNTIYF.